This entry concerns a single TCR beta chain. Its specificity is unknown. Germline loops: CDR1 SGDLS, CDR2 YYNGEE. The CDR3 has 14 amino acids. Deletions cut 0 bases from V and 3 bases from J, with 9 bases between. The sample comes from a study of T cell responses to AZD1222 COVID-19 vaccine. The repertoire was sequenced with immunoSEQ multiplex PCR; TCRdb's copy has only in-frame clones and lacks some. The table includes approximately 97,000 clones, around 93% detected once. Study observations and caveats: Of the AZD1222 recipients, only 5 or 6 were seropositive at baseline.

The clonotype comes from an adult in good health. The chain carries TRBV9 and TRBJ1-2, with a tentative D call TRBD1 (5 bases). Material: peripheral blood, obtained on day 0 of AZD1222 vaccination. This CDR3 reads CASSVAGGDYGYTF. DNA of the CDR3: TGTGCCAGCAGCGTAGCTGGGGGAGACTATGGCTACACCTTC.